The 30 T cell receptor beta chains reported below all come from one sample, sequenced in a study of STAT3 mutations in large granular lymphocyte leukemia. General study findings and limits: Every T-cell large granular lymphocyte leukemia patient had at least one immunodominant TCR beta clonotype.

Sequencing was performed with immunoSEQ multiplex PCR; in TCRdb, only in-frame clones are kept and a portion is missing. The table records approximately 42,000 clones, roughly 81% of them present only once. No antigen has been assigned to these receptors. Sequencing used PBMCs. The receptors shown here come from a human donor with T large granular lymphocyte leukemia. Some clones in this sample may be carry-over from other donors' samples.

This clone was seen only a few times. The V and J genes are TRBV5-1 and TRBJ1-5, with TRBD1 identical over 7 bases. This CDR3 contains 14 residues. V was clipped by 0 bases and J by 6 bases; unmatched bases: 3. Germline V gene sequence: CDR1 SGHRS, CDR2 YFSETQ. This CDR3 is CASSLEGGGQPQHF. The CDR3, as DNA: TGCGCCAGCAGCTTGGAAGGGGGCGGTCAGCCCCAGCATTTT. The whole variable domain, remainder taken from reference TRBV5-1 and TRBJ1-5, is KAGVTQTPRYLIKTRGQQVTLSCSPISGHRSVSWYQQTPGQGLQFLFEYFSETQRNKGNFPGRFSGRQFSNSRSEMNVSTLELGDSALYLCASSLEGGGQPQHFGDGTRLSIL.

The sample holds a few counts of this clone. This chain uses TRBV7-8 with TRBJ2-6, with unresolved D. The CDR3 runs to 14 residues. Trimming pared 3 bases from V and 0 bases from J, leaving 3 bases between. Looked up from germline, CDR1 is SGHVS and CDR2 is FQNEAQ. This CDR3 reads CASSFYSGANVLTF. CDR3 nucleotides: TGTGCCAGCAGCTTCTACTCTGGGGCCAACGTCCTGACTTTC.

This clone was counted between two and nine times. The chain has TRBV7-8 and TRBJ1-2; TRBD1 matches at 8 bases. The junction had 12 bases not matched to a gene; V was cut back by 7 bases and J by 11 bases. This CDR3 has 13 residues. Germline CDR1 reads SGHVS; CDR2 reads FQNEAQ. The CDR3 sequence is CASKDRADRGYTF. CDR3 in DNA: TGTGCCAGCAAGGACAGGGCTGACCGAGGGTACACCTTC. Looking up the rest from reference TRBV7-8 and TRBJ1-2 gives the full variable domain: GAGVSQSPRYKVAKRGQDVALRCDPISGHVSLFWYQQALGQGPEFLTYFQNEAQLDKSGLPSDRFFAERPEGSVSTLKIQRTQQEDSAVYLCASKDRADRGYTFGSGTRLTVV.

This chain joins TRBV11-2 and TRBJ2-1, with D perhaps matching TRBD2 (6 bases). The germline V gene has CDR1 SGHAT and CDR2 FQNNGV. The CDR3 extends over 15 amino acids. The V and J ends lost 5 bases and 2 bases respectively, with 13 bases between them. The chain's CDR3 is CASSPGGPPYNEQFF. In DNA, the CDR3 is TGTGCCAGCAGCCCCGGGGGACCACCCTACAATGAGCAGTTCTTC.

V usage is TRBV11-2 and J usage is TRBJ2-5, with 8 bases that match TRBD1. The CDR3 has 15 residues. CDR1 SGHAT and CDR2 FQNNGV come from the germline V gene. V shed 5 bases, J shed 8 bases, and the junction held 13 bases outside the gene matches. Here the CDR3 DNA reads TGTGCCAGCAGCACCAACCAGGGGGCAGCCCGAACCCAGTACTTC. Its protein product is CASSTNQGAARTQYF.

This sequence joins TRBV14 and TRBJ2-2; unclear D gene. Germline V gives CDR1 SGHDN, CDR2 FVKESK. Trimming stripped 3 bases from V and 7 bases from J, with 9 bases between. CDR3 length: 13 amino acids. Here the CDR3 reads CASSQELSGELFF. CDR3 bases: TGTGCCAGCAGCCAGGAGCTGAGCGGGGAGCTGTTTTTT. The variable domain in full, with the rest retrieved from reference TRBV14 and TRBJ2-2, is EAGVTQFPSHSVIEKGQTVTLRCDPISGHDNLYWYRRVMGKEIKFLLHFVKESKQDESGMPNNRFLAERTGGTYSTLKVQPAELEDSGVYFCASSQELSGELFFGEGSRLTVL.

The CDR3 region has the DNA TGCGCCAGCAGTCGAAGGGTTTCAGCGGGCTTGCATTTT. It encodes CASSRRVSAGLHF. The V and J genes are TRBV4-1 and TRBJ1-5; D gene unclear. This CDR3 is built from 13 residues. Per the germline V gene, CDR1 is MGHRA and CDR2 is YSYEKL. V was pared by 6 bases and J by 15 bases, with 21 bases between.

J is TRBJ2-3 and V is TRBV5-1; the D is unclear. V shed 3 bases and J shed 1 base, with 3 bases lying between them. Per germline, CDR1 SGHRS and CDR2 YFSETQ. The CDR3 extends over 12 amino acids. This CDR3 is CASSSRTDTQYF. The CDR3, as DNA: TGCGCCAGCAGCTCCCGCACAGATACGCAGTATTTT.

The chain combines TRBV6-6 with TRBJ2-7; maybe TRBD2 (6 bases). Germline assignment: CDR1 MNHNY and CDR2 SVGAGI (reference sequence). The CDR3 is 13 amino acids. Between the trimmed V and J ends, which lost 1 base and 4 bases, there was a span of 8 bases. The CDR3 coding sequence is TGTGCCAGCAGTTACTTGGGGGGTTACGAGCAGTACTTC. Residues: CASSYLGGYEQYF.

The chain carries TRBV29-1 and TRBJ1-1, with 7 bases lining up with TRBD1. The germline V gene has CDR1 SQVTM and CDR2 ANQGSEA. This CDR3 region has 12 residues. V was clipped by 5 bases and J by 6 bases; unmatched bases: 6. CDR3 loop: CSVWQGGAEAFF. The DNA for the CDR3 is TGCAGCGTTTGGCAGGGGGGGGCTGAAGCTTTCTTT.

V usage is TRBV5-4 and J usage is TRBJ2-1; 13 bases are a match to TRBD2. CDR3 size: 18 residues. V gave up 1 base and J gave up 8 bases; unmatched junction bases: 12. CDR1 is SGHNT, CDR2 YYREEE, per germline (reference sequence). CDR3 nucleotides: TGTGCCAGCAGCTTGCCCGGAACTAGCGGGGGGGCCCGGGATGAGCAGTTCTTC. Protein product: CASSLPGTSGGARDEQFF.

The chain is built from TRBV5-1 and TRBJ2-5; D is uncertain. This CDR3 is built from 15 residues. Trimming took 0 bases from V and 3 from J, leaving 12 bases between them. CDR1 SGHRS and CDR2 YFSETQ come from the germline V gene. CDR3 coding DNA: TGCGCCAGCAGCTTGGTTGGCCCGACGGAAGAGACCCAGTACTTC. Translating gives CASSLVGPTEETQYF.

The rearrangement links TRBV28 to TRBJ2-3; 9 bases line up with TRBD1. Per the germline V gene, CDR1 is MDHEN and CDR2 is SYDVKM. Unmatched junction bases numbered 7, after V lost 3 bases and J lost 9 bases. CDR3 length: 14 amino acids. The CDR3 nucleotides read TGTGCCAGCAGTTTCGACAGGGGGTTGAAAACGCAGTATTTT. It specifies CASSFDRGLKTQYF.

This chain connects TRBV7-2 to TRBJ1-6; maybe TRBD1 (5 bases). CDR1 and CDR2 (germline): SGHTA, FQGNSA. CDR3 length: 15 residues. With 2 bases removed from V and 8 bases from J, the gap between germline ends came to 13 bases. Here the CDR3 DNA reads TGTGCCAGCAGCTTACGGTCGGGGGAATATTCACCCCTCCACTTT. It yields the protein CASSLRSGEYSPLHF.

This chain joins TRBV7-6 and TRBJ1-6; a possible D gene is TRBD1 (5 bases). There are 14 residues in the CDR3. Trimming took off 4 bases at V and 9 bases at J, with 13 bases between the two ends. Germline CDR1 and CDR2: SGHVS and FNYEAQ. As DNA, the CDR3 is TGTGCCAGCAGCTCAGCAGGGATTGGTTCACCCCTCCACTTT. It encodes CASSSAGIGSPLHF.

The chain joins TRBV13 to TRBJ1-1, with D unresolved. Germline V gene data show CDR1 as PRHDT and CDR2 as FYEKMQ (reference sequence). This CDR3 comprises 13 residues. The V gene lost 2 bases and the J gene lost 5 bases, with 9 bases spanning the gap. The CDR3 sequence: CASSLPPWTEAFF. The CDR3 DNA follows: TGTGCCAGCAGCTTACCCCCTTGGACTGAAGCTTTCTTT.

The chain employs TRBV30 and TRBJ2-3; tentatively, D is TRBD1 or TRBD2 (6 bases each). The CDR3 loop spans 16 amino acids. The V end was cut by 2 bases, the J end by 5 bases, with 20 bases between. The germline V gene has CDR1 GTSNPN and CDR2 SVGIG (reference sequence). The CDR3 sequence: CAWSPIDGGPRDTQYF. The CDR3 DNA reads as TGTGCCTGGAGTCCTATTGATGGGGGGCCTAGAGATACGCAGTATTTT.

The chain has TRBV11-2 and TRBJ1-1; D gene unclear. Per the germline V gene, CDR1 is SGHAT and CDR2 is FQNNGV. Trimming cost V 7 bases and J 1 base, with 13 bases left between them. The length of the CDR3 is 14 residues. The CDR3 DNA sequence: TGTGCCAGCAACCTAGCGGCTGCGAACACTGAAGCTTTCTTT. The encoded protein is CASNLAAANTEAFF.

This chain links TRBV19 with TRBJ1-5; D gene uncertain. Germline CDR1 LNHDA, CDR2 SQIVND (reference sequence). The CDR3 runs to 15 residues. Between the trimmed V and J ends, which lost 3 bases and 2 bases, there was a span of 11 bases. The CDR3: CASSIGTRGNQPQHF. The CDR3 coding sequence is TGTGCCAGTAGTATCGGAACGCGGGGCAATCAGCCCCAGCATTTT.

About this clone: A read error may be the cause here, since a much bigger clone is one base away. The identical CDR3 is also encoded by other nucleotide sequences in the sample. The chain combines TRBV7-2 with TRBJ2-3; D not certain. V lost 2 bases, J lost 6 bases, and 6 bases lay in between. Germline-derived CDR1 and CDR2 are SGHTA and FQGNSA. CDR3 size: 12 residues. The CDR3 protein is CASSLYGDTQYF. As DNA, the CDR3 is TGTGCCAGCAGCTTATACGGTGATACGCAGTATTTT.

The V and J genes are TRBV9 and TRBJ1-6; D is unclear. Per the germline V gene, CDR1 is SGDLS and CDR2 is YYNGEE. Trimming took 4 bases from V and 8 from J, leaving 13 bases between them. The CDR3 runs 14 residues. This chain's CDR3 is CASSPREGYSPLHF. The CDR3 DNA reads TGTGCCAGCAGCCCCCGGGAAGGCTATTCACCCCTCCACTTT.

The chain is built from TRBV18 and TRBJ2-7, with D possibly matching TRBD2 (5 bases). CDR1 is KGHSH, CDR2 LQKENI, per germline. Deletions cut 3 bases from V and 5 bases from J, with 14 bases between. CDR3 length equals 14 residues. The CDR3: CASSPPGWEDEQYF. For the CDR3, the DNA is TGTGCCAGCTCACCCCCGGGGTGGGAAGACGAGCAGTACTTC.

The chain links TRBV5-4 to TRBJ1-1, with TRBD1 matching 7 bases. Germline assignment: CDR1 SGHNT and CDR2 YYREEE (reference sequence). CDR3 length: 13 amino acids. V gave up 3 bases and J gave up 11 bases; unmatched junction bases: 10. The CDR3 protein is CASSSRDSLYAFF. The CDR3 DNA reads as TGTGCCAGCAGCTCCCGGGACAGCTTATACGCTTTCTTT.

This clone was found a few times. V is TRBV28 and J is TRBJ1-1; D might be TRBD1 (6 bases). The CDR3 sequence is 11 residues long. In germline, CDR1 is MDHEN, CDR2 SYDVKM. The V gene lost 10 bases and the J gene lost 3 bases, with 9 bases spanning the gap. The CDR3: CATKGDTEAFF. DNA of the CDR3: TGTGCCACCAAGGGGGACACTGAAGCTTTCTTT.

The chain carries TRBV19 and TRBJ1-2; TRBD1 is a possible D gene (6 bases). Deletions cut 4 bases from V and 8 bases from J, with 14 bases between. Germline V gives CDR1 LNHDA, CDR2 SQIVND (reference sequence). The CDR3 totals 13 residues. This CDR3 is CASSKWTERGYTF. The CDR3 nucleotides are TGTGCCAGTAGTAAATGGACAGAGCGGGGCTACACCTTC.

The CDR3 DNA reads as TGTGCCAGTAGTATCGTGAACTCTCACTATGGCTACACCTTC. It translates to CASSIVNSHYGYTF. The rearrangement joins TRBV19 to TRBJ1-2, with unresolved D. This CDR3 is 14 amino acids long. Trimming took off 3 bases at V and 3 bases at J, with 11 bases between the two ends. CDR1 is LNHDA, CDR2 SQIVND, per germline (reference sequence). The full variable domain, rest sourced from reference TRBV19 and TRBJ1-2, is DGGITQSPKYLFRKEGQNVTLSCEQNLNHDAMYWYRQDPGQGLRLIYYSQIVNDFQKGDIAEGYSVSREKKESFPLTVTSAQKNPTAFYLCASSIVNSHYGYTFGSGTRLTVV.

The rearrangement links TRBV5-1 to TRBJ2-5, with 8 bases aligning to TRBD2. The CDR3 has 15 residues. Germline trimming cut 1 base from V and 3 bases from J; bases unmatched to any gene: 5. Per germline, CDR1 SGHRS and CDR2 YFSETQ. CDR3 nucleotides: TGCGCCAGCAGCTTGCGTACAGCGGGGGAAGAGACCCAGTACTTC. Its translation: CASSLRTAGEETQYF.

The chain recombines TRBV5-1 with TRBJ2-1; maybe TRBD2 (5 bases). V was shortened by 0 bases and J by 6 bases, with 10 bases between the two germline ends. The germline V gene has CDR1 SGHRS and CDR2 YFSETQ. This CDR3 comprises 14 residues. CDR3 sequence reads: CASSLVVTSNEQFF. CDR3 in DNA: TGCGCCAGCAGCTTGGTAGTCACTAGCAATGAGCAGTTCTTC. Full variable domain (remainder filled in from reference TRBV5-1 and TRBJ2-1): KAGVTQTPRYLIKTRGQQVTLSCSPISGHRSVSWYQQTPGQGLQFLFEYFSETQRNKGNFPGRFSGRQFSNSRSEMNVSTLELGDSALYLCASSLVVTSNEQFFGPGTRLTVL.

J is TRBJ2-7 and V is TRBV5-4; D is perhaps TRBD1 (6 bases). The CDR3 covers 15 residues. Germline CDR1 SGHNT, CDR2 YYREEE (reference sequence). The V gene lost 5 bases and the J gene lost 0 bases, with 15 bases spanning the gap. CDR3 protein: CASRLQGSSSYEQYF. CDR3 DNA sequence: TGTGCCAGCAGGCTCCAGGGGTCCTCCTCCTACGAGCAGTACTTC.

This sequence joins TRBV9 and TRBJ2-3; D unclear. The germline CDR1 and CDR2 sequences are SGDLS and YYNGEE. The V and J ends lost 0 bases and 2 bases respectively, with 4 bases between them. The CDR3 loop spans 13 amino acids. The CDR3 here is CASSVADTDTQYF. CDR3 DNA: TGTGCCAGCAGCGTAGCGGACACAGATACGCAGTATTTT.